This TCR beta chain was identified during a study of radiation and T cells in renal cell carcinoma. Study in general: Nephrectomy followed 15 Gy stereotactic body radiation by 4 weeks.

Looked up from germline, CDR1 is SGHKS and CDR2 is YYEKEE (reference sequence). V shed 5 bases and J 1 base; nucleotides not matched to a gene: 13. The CDR3 length is 19 residues. Time point here: blood 2 weeks post-SBRT. Described treatment: 15 Gy SBRT to primary tumor, nephrectomy 4 weeks later. After SBRT, blood was collected at 2 and 4 weeks, plus baseline. The patient's renal cell carcinoma had clear cell pathology. Turning to this clone: Its antigen is still unknown.

Study outcomes and limitations: From baseline, blood top tumor clonotypes peaked at 2 weeks post-radiation.

Here immunoSEQ multiplex PCR was the method, and the copy in TCRdb shows in-frame clones only, minus some. This table holds 150,000 to 180,000 clones, approximately 90% found once. This chain uses TRBV5-5 with TRBJ2-2, with TRBD1 matching over 11 bases. Sequencing was performed on blood, taken from a patient whose treatment included radiotherapy and nephrectomy. The clonotype was recovered from a woman aged 45 to 65 with renal cell carcinoma. The CDR3 DNA sequence: TGTGCCAGCAGACCAAGGACAGGGGGCTTTGTTGTGAACACCGGGGAGCTGTTTTTT. It yields the protein CASRPRTGGFVVNTGELFF.